The present entry profiles one T cell receptor beta chain with its context. These data belong to a study of blood T cell repertoires in COVID-19. On the study more broadly: The samples span acute and convalescent COVID-19 from the United States, Italy and Spain. PBMCs, B-cell-depleted T cells, or T cells were the source of the cDNA or gDNA that made up the material.

Germline loops: CDR1 LNHDA, CDR2 SQIVND (reference sequence). This CDR3 spans 16 amino acids. The ends were cut back, 4 bases at V and 2 bases at J, with 14 bases in the middle. Original processing notes: Reference gene primer amplification gave nucleated cell count estimates. Generated by immunoSEQ multiplex PCR, the TCRdb table keeps only in-frame clones and is missing some. That table gives V, J and clone size, and the DNA gave D and trimming. The sample includes roughly 99,000 clones, about 89% of them seen just once. Input material: peripheral blood. The receptor's source is a man aged 35 to 55 with active or convalescent COVID-19. V and J are TRBV19 and TRBJ2-2; TRBD1 might be the D (6 bases). CDR3 nucleotide sequence: TGTGCCAGTAGTAGGGGGACACATCGAAACACCGGGGAGCTGTTTTTT. Translated: CASSRGTHRNTGELFF.